Below, 5 T cell receptor beta chains from the same sample are listed, as sequenced in a study of blood T cells in healthy people across ages. A second about 6 to 12 cycle PCR used barcoded and J-beta primers. Each CDR3 protein gets one entry after TCRdb re-called the 5' RACE reads with MiXCR. The sample lists some 790,000 distinct CDR3 sequences, roughly 26% seen once, with around a sixth in the top ten. Sequencing was carried out using blood. These TCRs come from a woman of 80 years or more in good health.

The V call is TRBV9, the J call TRBJ1-2, with 9 bases matching TRBD1. The germline CDR1 and CDR2 sequences are SGDLS and YYNGEE. V dropped 4 bases and J dropped 13; count of bases not matched to a gene: 8. CDR3 length: 12 amino acids. CDR3 in DNA: TGTGCCAGCAGCCCACAGGGGGCCCCCCCCACCTTC. Encoded protein: CASSPQGAPPTF. Drawing the rest from reference TRBV9 and TRBJ1-2, the complete variable domain is DSGVTQTPKHLITATGQRVTLRCSPRSGDLSVYWYQQSLDQGLQFLIQYYNGEERAKGNILERFSAQQFPDLHSELNLSSLELGDSALYFCASSPQGAPPTFGSGTRLTVV.

Ten or more counts support this clonotype. The chain links TRBV7-6 to TRBJ2-3; TRBD2 agrees at 12 bases. The germline V gene encodes CDR1 SGHVS and CDR2 FNYEAQ. V was pared by 5 bases and J by 4 bases, with 10 bases of the junction left unmatched. The CDR3 spans 17 residues. This chain's CDR3 is CASSKAPGLAGADTQYF. CDR3 bases: TGTGCCAGCAGCAAGGCTCCGGGACTAGCGGGTGCAGATACGCAGTATTTT.

The chain employs TRBV18 and TRBJ1-1; D not certain. The V end lost 2 bases, the J end lost 3 bases, and 7 bases lay between the germline ends. The CDR3 runs 13 residues. The germline V gene has CDR1 KGHSH and CDR2 LQKENI. The CDR3 nucleotides read TGTGCCAGCTCACCAGGGTCCCACACTGAAGCTTTCTTT. Its translation is CASSPGSHTEAFF.

The CDR3 protein is CSAPDAKNQETQYF. The CDR3 nucleotides read TGCAGTGCCCCGGACGCGAAGAACCAAGAGACCCAGTACTTC. J is TRBJ2-5 and V is TRBV20-1; D ambiguous. V dropped 6 bases and J dropped 0 bases, with 14 bases sitting between them. In germline, CDR1 is DFQATT, CDR2 SNEGSKA (reference sequence). The CDR3 is made up of 14 amino acids.

This clonotype was picked up a small number of times. The chain is built from TRBV10-2 and TRBJ2-3, with TRBD2 matching 8 bases. Germline CDR1 WSHSY, CDR2 SAAADI. Trimming took 6 bases from V and 0 from J; bases not matched to a gene: 8. The CDR3 has 16 residues. CDR3 in DNA: TGCGCCAGCAGGGTCTTAGCGGGGCATAGCACAGATACGCAGTATTTT. Translating gives CASRVLAGHSTDTQYF.